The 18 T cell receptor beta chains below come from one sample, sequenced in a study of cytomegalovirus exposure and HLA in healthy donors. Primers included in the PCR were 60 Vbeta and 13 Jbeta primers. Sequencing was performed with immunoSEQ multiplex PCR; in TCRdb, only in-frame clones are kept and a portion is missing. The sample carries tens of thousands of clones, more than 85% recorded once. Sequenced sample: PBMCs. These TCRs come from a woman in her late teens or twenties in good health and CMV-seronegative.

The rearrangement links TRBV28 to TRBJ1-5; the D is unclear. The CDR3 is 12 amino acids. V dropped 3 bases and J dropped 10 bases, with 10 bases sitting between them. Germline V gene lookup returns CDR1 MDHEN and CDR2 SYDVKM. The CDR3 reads CASSLTDNPQHF. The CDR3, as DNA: TGTGCCAGCAGTTTGACCGACAATCCCCAGCATTTT. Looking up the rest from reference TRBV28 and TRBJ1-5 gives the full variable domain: DVKVTQSSRYLVKRTGEKVFLECVQDMDHENMFWYRQDPGLGLRLIYFSYDVKMKEKGDIPEGYSVSREKKERFSLILESASTNQTSMYLCASSLTDNPQHFGDGTRLSIL.

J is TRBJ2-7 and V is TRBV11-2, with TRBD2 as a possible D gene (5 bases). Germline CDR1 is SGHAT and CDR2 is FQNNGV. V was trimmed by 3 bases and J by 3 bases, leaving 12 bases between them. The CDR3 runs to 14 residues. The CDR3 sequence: CASSFEGVGYEQYF. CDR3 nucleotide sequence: TGTGCCAGCAGCTTCGAGGGAGTCGGCTACGAGCAGTACTTC.

Here the CDR3 reads CASSSGDLRTDTQYF. The DNA for the CDR3 is TGTGCCAGCAGCTCCGGGGACTTACGCACAGATACGCAGTATTTT. The chain has TRBV7-9 and TRBJ2-3, with D maybe TRBD2 (6 bases). Per the germline V gene, CDR1 is SEHNR and CDR2 is FQNEAQ (reference sequence). Deletions cut 4 bases from V and 1 base from J, with 12 bases between. There are 15 residues in the CDR3.

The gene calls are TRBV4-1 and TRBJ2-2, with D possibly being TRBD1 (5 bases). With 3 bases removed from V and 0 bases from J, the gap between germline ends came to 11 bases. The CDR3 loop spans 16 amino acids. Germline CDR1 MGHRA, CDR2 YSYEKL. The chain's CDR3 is CASSHALDTNTGELFF. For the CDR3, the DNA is TGCGCCAGCAGCCACGCCCTGGACACGAACACCGGGGAGCTGTTTTTT.

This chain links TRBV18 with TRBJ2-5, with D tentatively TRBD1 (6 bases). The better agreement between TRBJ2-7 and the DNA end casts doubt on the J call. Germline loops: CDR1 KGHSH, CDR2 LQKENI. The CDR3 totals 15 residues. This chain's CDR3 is CASSPSTTGNYEQYF. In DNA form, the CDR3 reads TGTGCCAGCTCACCATCCACTACAGGGAACTACGAGCAGTACTTC.

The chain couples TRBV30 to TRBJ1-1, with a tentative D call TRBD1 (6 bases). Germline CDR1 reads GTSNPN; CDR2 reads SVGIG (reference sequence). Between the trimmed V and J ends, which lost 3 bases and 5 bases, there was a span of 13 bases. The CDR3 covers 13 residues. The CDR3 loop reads CAWRVQGWTEAFF. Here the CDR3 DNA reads TGTGCCTGGAGGGTCCAGGGGTGGACTGAAGCTTTCTTT.

The CDR3, as DNA: TGTGCCAGCAGTAATTCGGACAGGGCCGAGCAGTACTTC. It encodes CASSNSDRAEQYF. The chain couples TRBV6-1 to TRBJ2-7; TRBD1 agrees at 8 bases. CDR3 length: 13 amino acids. The V gene's germline CDR1 is MNHNS and CDR2 SASEGT. The ends lost 5 bases at V and 6 bases at J; junction bases unmatched: 6.

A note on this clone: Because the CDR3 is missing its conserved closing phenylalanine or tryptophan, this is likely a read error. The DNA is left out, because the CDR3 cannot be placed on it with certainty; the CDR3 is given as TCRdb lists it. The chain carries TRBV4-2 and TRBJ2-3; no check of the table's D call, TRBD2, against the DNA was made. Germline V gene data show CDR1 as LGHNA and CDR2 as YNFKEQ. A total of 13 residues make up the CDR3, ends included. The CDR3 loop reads CASSQEDLPSGRS.

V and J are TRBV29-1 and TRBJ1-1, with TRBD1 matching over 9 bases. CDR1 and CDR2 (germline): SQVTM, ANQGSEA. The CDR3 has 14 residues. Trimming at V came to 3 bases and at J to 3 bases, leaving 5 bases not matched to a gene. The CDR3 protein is CSVERQGVHTEAFF. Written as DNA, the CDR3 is TGCAGCGTTGAGAGACAGGGGGTCCACACTGAAGCTTTCTTT.

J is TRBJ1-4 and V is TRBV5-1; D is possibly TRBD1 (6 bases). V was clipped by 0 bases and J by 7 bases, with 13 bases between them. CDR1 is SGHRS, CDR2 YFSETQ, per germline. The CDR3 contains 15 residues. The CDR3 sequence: CASSLEGWTAEKLFF. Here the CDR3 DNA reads TGCGCCAGCAGCTTGGAGGGCTGGACAGCTGAAAAACTGTTTTTT.

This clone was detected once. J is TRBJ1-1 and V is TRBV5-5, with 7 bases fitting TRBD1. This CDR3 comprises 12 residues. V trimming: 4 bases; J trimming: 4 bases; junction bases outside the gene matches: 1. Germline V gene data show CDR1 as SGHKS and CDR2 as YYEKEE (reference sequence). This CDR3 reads CASSPGGTEAFF. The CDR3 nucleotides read TGTGCCAGCAGCCCAGGGGGCACTGAAGCTTTCTTT.

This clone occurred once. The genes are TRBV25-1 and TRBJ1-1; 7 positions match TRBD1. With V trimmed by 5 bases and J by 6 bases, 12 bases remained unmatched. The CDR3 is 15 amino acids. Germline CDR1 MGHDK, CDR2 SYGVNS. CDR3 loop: CASSSPLGQAAEAFF. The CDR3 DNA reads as TGTGCCAGCAGTTCCCCCCTCGGACAGGCAGCTGAAGCTTTCTTT.

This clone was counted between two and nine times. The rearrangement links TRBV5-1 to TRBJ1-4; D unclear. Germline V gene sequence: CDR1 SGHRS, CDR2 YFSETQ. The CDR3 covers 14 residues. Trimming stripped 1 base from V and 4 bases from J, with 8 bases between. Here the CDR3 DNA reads TGCGCCAGCAGCTTGATGGCAGATAATGAAAAACTGTTTTTT. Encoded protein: CASSLMADNEKLFF.

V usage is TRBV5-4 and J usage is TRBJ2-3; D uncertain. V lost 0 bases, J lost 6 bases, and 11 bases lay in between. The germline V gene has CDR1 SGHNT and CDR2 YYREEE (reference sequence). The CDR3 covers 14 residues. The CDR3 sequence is CASSLVPTGDTQYF. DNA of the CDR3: TGTGCCAGCAGCTTGGTTCCGACGGGTGATACGCAGTATTTT.

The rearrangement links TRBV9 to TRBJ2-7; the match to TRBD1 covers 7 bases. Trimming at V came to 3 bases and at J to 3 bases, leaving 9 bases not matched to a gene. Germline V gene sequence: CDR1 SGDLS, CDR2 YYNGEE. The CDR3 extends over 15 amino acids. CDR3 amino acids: CASSGTTGHGYEQYF. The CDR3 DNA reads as TGTGCCAGCAGCGGGACGACAGGGCACGGCTACGAGCAGTACTTC.

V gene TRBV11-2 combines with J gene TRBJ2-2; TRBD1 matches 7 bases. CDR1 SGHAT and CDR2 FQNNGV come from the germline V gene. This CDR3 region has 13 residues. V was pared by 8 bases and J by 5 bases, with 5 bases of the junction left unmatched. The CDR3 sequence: CASPQGVTGELFF. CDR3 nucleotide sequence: TGTGCCAGCCCCCAGGGGGTTACCGGGGAGCTGTTTTTT.

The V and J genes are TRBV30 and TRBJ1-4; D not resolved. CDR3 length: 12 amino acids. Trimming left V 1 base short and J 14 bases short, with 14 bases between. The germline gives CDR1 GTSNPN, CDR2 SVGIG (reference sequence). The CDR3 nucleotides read TGTGCCTGGAGTGCATACCCTGGAGGGCTGTTTTTT. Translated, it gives CAWSAYPGGLFF.

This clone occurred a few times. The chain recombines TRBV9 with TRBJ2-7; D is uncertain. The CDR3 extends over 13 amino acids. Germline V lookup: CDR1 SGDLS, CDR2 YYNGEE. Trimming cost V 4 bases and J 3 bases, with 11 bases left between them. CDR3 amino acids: CASSPRGIYEQYF. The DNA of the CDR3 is TGTGCCAGCAGCCCCCGCGGTATCTACGAGCAGTACTTC.